This record concerns one TCR beta chain sequence. This sample is part of a study of shared clonotypes between healthy human individuals. The CDR3 length is 14 residues. CDR1 SGHNT and CDR2 YENEEA come from the germline V gene. Trimming took off 0 bases at V and 6 bases at J, with 9 bases between the two ends. Terminally differentiated effector memory CD45RA+ cells were left out of the naive CD8 fraction, which was CD45RO-negative and positively selected for CCR7. Only in-frame clones appear in the TCRdb table, and some are missing; sequencing was by immunoSEQ multiplex PCR. The data contain about 680,000 clones, roughly nine tenths of them singletons.

V gene TRBV11-3 combines with J gene TRBJ2-1; D not resolved. This clonotype originated in a man aged 25 to 40 in good health. The sample comprised naive CD8+ T cells sorted from blood. CDR3 DNA: TGTGCCAGCAGCTTAGATTACGGAACCAATGAGCAGTTCTTC. This encodes CASSLDYGTNEQFF.